A selection of T cell receptor beta chains follows, all from one sample in a study of blood T cell repertoires in COVID-19. TCRdb's table, derived via immunoSEQ multiplex PCR, lists solely in-frame clones and lacks some. The sample consists of about 300,000 clones, 90% of them appearing once. The sample taken for sequencing was PBMCs or T cells enriched from blood (not recorded which). These receptors all come from a woman under 30 with acute COVID-19. Each CDR3 is given with its conserved first and last residue. A D gene is named only where the DNA matches it firmly. Size is stated for part of the rows, as once, few or many counts, or as a class when the clone is expanded.

CDR3nt: TGTGCCAGCAGCACTAGACGGGGGACGGTCGCGTACGAGCAGTACTTC
CDR3aa: CASSTRRGTVAYEQYF
v_gene: TRBV28
len: 16
j_gene: TRBJ2-7
abundance: -
d_gene: -

CDR3nt: TGTGCCAGTAGTATATCAGGAAGCCATTCACCCCTCCACTTT
CDR3aa: CASSISGSHSPLHF
v_gene: TRBV19
len: 14
j_gene: TRBJ1-6
abundance: -
d_gene: -

CDR3nt: TGTGCCAGCAGTTTAAATCAGTGGGCCCGAAGGACCGGGGAGCTGTTTTTT
CDR3aa: CASSLNQWARRTGELFF
v_gene: TRBV27
len: 17
j_gene: TRBJ2-2
abundance: -
d_gene: -

CDR3nt: TGTGCCAGTAGTTTAGCGGGATCCGTCTACGAGCAGTACTTC
CDR3aa: CASSLAGSVYEQYF
v_gene: TRBV19
len: 14
j_gene: TRBJ2-7
abundance: -
d_gene: TRBD2

CDR3nt: TGCGCCAGCAGCCAAGATTGGCTAGCGGGCACCCCTAGCACAGATACGCAGTATTTT
CDR3aa: CASSQDWLAGTPSTDTQYF
v_gene: TRBV4-1
len: 19
j_gene: TRBJ2-3
abundance: -
d_gene: TRBD2

CDR3nt: TGTGCCACCAGCAGAGGTAGCGGGAAAAAGGGCAATGAGCAGTTCTTC
CDR3aa: CATSRGSGKKGNEQFF
v_gene: TRBV15
len: 16
j_gene: TRBJ2-1
abundance: -
d_gene: TRBD2

CDR3nt: TGCGCCAGCAAGAAAGACACCCCACGTAATTCACCCCTCCACTTT
CDR3aa: CASKKDTPRNSPLHF
v_gene: TRBV5-1
len: 15
j_gene: TRBJ1-6
abundance: -
d_gene: -

CDR3nt: TGTGCCACCAGTGATTATCCAGGGGACGTATCGGGAGAGACCCAGTACTTC
CDR3aa: CATSDYPGDVSGETQYF
v_gene: TRBV24-1
len: 17
j_gene: TRBJ2-5
abundance: -
d_gene: -

CDR3nt: TGTGCCAGCAGCTTAGGCCTAGCGGGAGTTCGCACAGATACGCAGTATTTT
CDR3aa: CASSLGLAGVRTDTQYF
v_gene: TRBV13
len: 17
j_gene: TRBJ2-3
abundance: -
d_gene: TRBD2

CDR3nt: TGTGCCAGCAGTGTAACCAGCATTTCGACAGGAAACACCATATATTTT
CDR3aa: CASSVTSISTGNTIYF
v_gene: TRBV28
len: 16
j_gene: TRBJ1-3
abundance: -
d_gene: -

CDR3nt: TGTGCCAGCAGCTTAGCGGGGAGCGAATACGAGCAGTACTTC
CDR3aa: CASSLAGSEYEQYF
v_gene: TRBV11-1
len: 14
j_gene: TRBJ2-7
abundance: -
d_gene: -

CDR3nt: TGTGCCAGCAGGGGAGGGGCCGGTACTGAAGCTTTCTTT
CDR3aa: CASRGGAGTEAFF
v_gene: TRBV28
len: 13
j_gene: TRBJ1-1
abundance: -
d_gene: -

CDR3nt: TGTGCCAGCAGCCAGACAACGGGGTCCTACGAGCAGTACTTC
CDR3aa: CASSQTTGSYEQYF
v_gene: TRBV3-1/TRBV3-2
len: 14
j_gene: TRBJ2-7
abundance: -
d_gene: -

CDR3nt: TGTGCCAGCAGTGAAGTATGGGCGGACAGCGGGACAACCTCCTACGAGCAGTACTTC
CDR3aa: CASSEVWADSGTTSYEQYF
v_gene: TRBV6-1
len: 19
j_gene: TRBJ2-7
abundance: -
d_gene: -

CDR3nt: TGCGCCAGCAGCTTAGAGAGAAATGAAAAACTGTTTTTT
CDR3aa: CASSLERNEKLFF
v_gene: TRBV5-1
len: 13
j_gene: TRBJ1-4
abundance: -
d_gene: -

CDR3nt: TGTGCCAGCAGCTTAAGCGCAGGGGGGTATAGCAATCAGCCCCAGCATTTT
CDR3aa: CASSLSAGGYSNQPQHF
v_gene: TRBV7-2
len: 17
j_gene: TRBJ1-5
abundance: -
d_gene: TRBD1

CDR3nt: TGTGCCAGTAGTGCCGGGCGACAGGGGGGGATTTCACCCCTCCACTTT
CDR3aa: CASSAGRQGGISPLHF
v_gene: TRBV19
len: 16
j_gene: TRBJ1-6
abundance: -
d_gene: TRBD1

CDR3nt: TGTGCCAGCAGTTTAGAGGGAACTTTCTTT
CDR3aa: CASSLEGTFF
v_gene: TRBV28
len: 10
j_gene: TRBJ1-1
abundance: -
d_gene: -

CDR3nt: TGCGCCAGCAGCCCCGGTGGAGGGCGGGACTATGGCTACACCTTC
CDR3aa: CASSPGGGRDYGYTF
v_gene: TRBV5-1
len: 15
j_gene: TRBJ1-2
abundance: once
d_gene: -

CDR3nt: TGTGCCAGCAGCGGAGGGTCTCAGACCACTGAAGCTTTCTTT
CDR3aa: CASSGGSQTTEAFF
v_gene: TRBV9
len: 14
j_gene: TRBJ1-1
abundance: -
d_gene: -

CDR3nt: TGTGCCAGCTCACCTACGGTCGTCGCTGAAGCTTTCTTT
CDR3aa: CASSPTVVAEAFF
v_gene: TRBV18
len: 13
j_gene: TRBJ1-1
abundance: once
d_gene: -

CDR3nt: TGTGCCAGCAGGAAACAGGCGAACACCGGGGAGCTGTTTTTT
CDR3aa: CASRKQANTGELFF
v_gene: TRBV6-5
len: 14
j_gene: TRBJ2-2
abundance: -
d_gene: -

CDR3nt: TGTGCCAGCAGCCAAGAATTGTGGCCCTCTTATGGCTACACCTTC
CDR3aa: CASSQELWPSYGYTF
v_gene: TRBV3-1/TRBV3-2
len: 15
j_gene: TRBJ1-2
abundance: -
d_gene: -

CDR3nt: TGTGCCAGCAGCTTAGACAGGAACACTGAAGCTTTCTTT
CDR3aa: CASSLDRNTEAFF
v_gene: TRBV7-9
len: 13
j_gene: TRBJ1-1
abundance: -
d_gene: -

CDR3nt: TGTGCCAGCAGAGAAAACCTGTTACTCTCGGGAAACACCATATATTTT
CDR3aa: CASRENLLLSGNTIYF
v_gene: TRBV6-1
len: 16
j_gene: TRBJ1-3
abundance: once
d_gene: -

CDR3nt: TGCGCCAGCAGCCAAGATGAGGGAGGGGATGGCTACACCTTC
CDR3aa: CASSQDEGGDGYTF
v_gene: TRBV4-1
len: 14
j_gene: TRBJ1-2
abundance: -
d_gene: -

CDR3nt: TGTGCCAGCAGTCCCCGACTAGCGGGAGGGATAAATACGCAGTATTTT
CDR3aa: CASSPRLAGGINTQYF
v_gene: TRBV28
len: 16
j_gene: TRBJ2-3
abundance: -
d_gene: TRBD2

CDR3nt: TGCGCCAGCAGCTTGGAGCCAGGGGACTATGGCTACACCTTC
CDR3aa: CASSLEPGDYGYTF
v_gene: TRBV5-1
len: 14
j_gene: TRBJ1-2
abundance: -
d_gene: -

CDR3nt: TGTGCCAGCAGTTCCTCCGGGACAGGGGTAGATGGCTACACCTTC
CDR3aa: CASSSSGTGVDGYTF
v_gene: TRBV28
len: 15
j_gene: TRBJ1-2
abundance: -
d_gene: TRBD1

CDR3nt: TGTGCCAGCAGACCGACTGAGGCTCAGCCCCAGCATTTT
CDR3aa: CASRPTEAQPQHF
v_gene: TRBV6-6
len: 13
j_gene: TRBJ1-5
abundance: -
d_gene: -

CDR3nt: TGTGCCAGCAGGCCCGACAGGGGAAATTCACCCCTCCACTTT
CDR3aa: CASRPDRGNSPLHF
v_gene: TRBV2
len: 14
j_gene: TRBJ1-6
abundance: -
d_gene: TRBD1

CDR3nt: TGTGCCAGCAGTTTATCGTGGGGGACAGGGACTGGGTACGAGCAGTACTTC
CDR3aa: CASSLSWGTGTGYEQYF
v_gene: TRBV27
len: 17
j_gene: TRBJ2-7
abundance: -
d_gene: TRBD1

CDR3nt: TGTGCCAGCAGCGTAGTTGGGAGAAGGGACGAGCAGTACTTC
CDR3aa: CASSVVGRRDEQYF
v_gene: TRBV9
len: 14
j_gene: TRBJ2-7
abundance: -
d_gene: -

CDR3nt: TGTGCCAGCAGACCTGGGACAGCTGCAACTAATGAAAAACTGTTTTTT
CDR3aa: CASRPGTAATNEKLFF
v_gene: TRBV5-4
len: 16
j_gene: TRBJ1-4
abundance: -
d_gene: TRBD1

CDR3nt: TGTGCCAGCAGTGAAGCTGTGCGCGCAGGAGGGGAGACCCAGTACTTC
CDR3aa: CASSEAVRAGGETQYF
v_gene: TRBV2
len: 16
j_gene: TRBJ2-5
abundance: -
d_gene: -

CDR3nt: TGCGCCAGCAGTGAGTCGTTCCCGGGAGCTTACAATGAGCAGTTCTTC
CDR3aa: CASSESFPGAYNEQFF
v_gene: TRBV10-1
len: 16
j_gene: TRBJ2-1
abundance: -
d_gene: -

CDR3nt: TGTGCCAGCAGTTTATCGGGTCTCGCGAGGCAGCCCCAGCATTTT
CDR3aa: CASSLSGLARQPQHF
v_gene: TRBV28
len: 15
j_gene: TRBJ1-5
abundance: -
d_gene: -

CDR3nt: TGTGCCAGCAGCTTGGTGAGGGGAGGGGGCTACAATGAGCAGTTCTTC
CDR3aa: CASSLVRGGGYNEQFF
v_gene: TRBV11-2
len: 16
j_gene: TRBJ2-1
abundance: -
d_gene: -

CDR3nt: TGTGCCAGTAGTATCCGTACAGGGACTAATGAAAAACTGTTTTTT
CDR3aa: CASSIRTGTNEKLFF
v_gene: TRBV19
len: 15
j_gene: TRBJ1-4
abundance: -
d_gene: -

CDR3nt: TGTGCCAGCGCTGCCAAGAGCTCTGGAAACACCATATATTTT
CDR3aa: CASAAKSSGNTIYF
v_gene: TRBV3-1/TRBV3-2
len: 14
j_gene: TRBJ1-3
abundance: -
d_gene: -

CDR3nt: TGTGCCAGCAGTTCCGGGACAGGGGGCATCACTGAAGCTTTCTTT
CDR3aa: CASSSGTGGITEAFF
v_gene: TRBV28
len: 15
j_gene: TRBJ1-1
abundance: -
d_gene: TRBD1

CDR3nt: TGTGCCAGTACCATTTCTCCACTTGGAGGACCAGATACGCAGTATTTT
CDR3aa: CASTISPLGGPDTQYF
v_gene: TRBV19
len: 16
j_gene: TRBJ2-3
abundance: -
d_gene: -

CDR3nt: TGTGCCAGCAGCCTGGGGACAGGGAGCGGCACTGAAGCTTTCTTT
CDR3aa: CASSLGTGSGTEAFF
v_gene: TRBV11-3
len: 15
j_gene: TRBJ1-1
abundance: -
d_gene: TRBD1

CDR3nt: TGCGCCAGCAGCTGGGGGGACAGCGTTGAGCTGGAGACCCAGTACTTC
CDR3aa: CASSWGDSVELETQYF
v_gene: TRBV5-1
len: 16
j_gene: TRBJ2-5
abundance: -
d_gene: -

CDR3nt: TGTGCCAGCAGCTTGGGCATACCGACAGATACGCAGTATTTT
CDR3aa: CASSLGIPTDTQYF
v_gene: TRBV11-3
len: 14
j_gene: TRBJ2-3
abundance: -
d_gene: -

CDR3nt: TGCGCCAGCAGCTTGGAGGCGGGGTCAACTAATGAAAAACTGTTTTTT
CDR3aa: CASSLEAGSTNEKLFF
v_gene: TRBV5-1
len: 16
j_gene: TRBJ1-4
abundance: -
d_gene: -

CDR3nt: TGTGCCAGCAGCTTGTCGGGAGGGATCTCCTACGAGCAGTACTTC
CDR3aa: CASSLSGGISYEQYF
v_gene: TRBV5-6
len: 15
j_gene: TRBJ2-7
abundance: once
d_gene: TRBD2

CDR3nt: TGTGCCAGCAGCCTCTACAGGGCCCCTCACGAGCAGTACTTC
CDR3aa: CASSLYRAPHEQYF
v_gene: TRBV28
len: 14
j_gene: TRBJ2-7
abundance: once
d_gene: -

CDR3nt: TGTGCCAGCAGTATAGGACAGGCCGGGGGTCAGCCCCAGCATTTT
CDR3aa: CASSIGQAGGQPQHF
v_gene: TRBV2
len: 15
j_gene: TRBJ1-5
abundance: -
d_gene: TRBD1

CDR3nt: TGTGCCAGCAGTAGAGGGGGAACCTATGGCTACACCTTC
CDR3aa: CASSRGGTYGYTF
v_gene: TRBV7-3
len: 13
j_gene: TRBJ1-2
abundance: -
d_gene: -

CDR3nt: TGTGCCAGCAGCTTGGATTGGGCGACCTACGAGCAGTACTTC
CDR3aa: CASSLDWATYEQYF
v_gene: TRBV5-5
len: 14
j_gene: TRBJ2-7
abundance: -
d_gene: -

CDR3nt: TGTGCCAGCAGTTTAACTTCCGGCAGGGGGCGAGGCTACACCTTC
CDR3aa: CASSLTSGRGRGYTF
v_gene: TRBV28
len: 15
j_gene: TRBJ1-2
abundance: -
d_gene: TRBD1

CDR3nt: TGCAGCGTTGCTCGTGAGGGATATGGCTACACCTTC
CDR3aa: CSVAREGYGYTF
v_gene: TRBV29-1
len: 12
j_gene: TRBJ1-2
abundance: -
d_gene: -

CDR3nt: TGTGCCAGCAGCTTAATTGGTAGTAGTAGCGGGAGGGGCGCCTACGAGCAGTACTTC
CDR3aa: CASSLIGSSSGRGAYEQYF
v_gene: TRBV7-2
len: 19
j_gene: TRBJ2-7
abundance: -
d_gene: TRBD2

CDR3nt: TGTGCCAGCAGCCCTCTCCGGAGGGGTGTAACTGAAGCTTTCTTT
CDR3aa: CASSPLRRGVTEAFF
v_gene: TRBV28
len: 15
j_gene: TRBJ1-1
abundance: few
d_gene: -

CDR3nt: TGTGCCAGCAGGTCGGGGAGCGGGAGTGGCAATGAGCAGTTCTTC
CDR3aa: CASRSGSGSGNEQFF
v_gene: TRBV19
len: 15
j_gene: TRBJ2-1
abundance: once
d_gene: TRBD2

CDR3nt: TGTGCCAGCAGGCAGACTAGCGGGAGCTCCTACGAGCAGTACTTC
CDR3aa: CASRQTSGSSYEQYF
v_gene: TRBV5-6
len: 15
j_gene: TRBJ2-7
abundance: once
d_gene: TRBD2